This entry features one T cell receptor beta chain sequence. What it binds is not known. A much larger clone differs from this one at a single base, so this may be a read error. CDR3 size: 14 residues. Germline CDR1 and CDR2: SGHAT and FQNNGV. This sample was taken from a study of regulatory T cells in long-lasting Graves disease. Time point reported: persistent/refractory GD, antithyroid drugs over 5 years with positive TRAb. PBMCs were the source of the RNA used for TCR sequencing. Regarding the study as a whole: Persistent Graves' patients had lower TCR diversity than newly diagnosed ones.

Assembly of TCR beta libraries relied on iRepertoire HTBI primers together with Arm-PCR of CDR3 regions. TCRdb fed the multiplex PCR reads into MiXCR, producing one record per CDR3 protein. Here the sample spans approximately 400,000 distinct CDR3 sequences, about a fifth being singletons. Sequenced here: peripheral blood mononuclear cells (PBMCs), sampled when the disease was refractory, from a patient treated with antithyroid drugs. This chain uses TRBV11-2 with TRBJ2-2; D perhaps matches TRBD2 (5 bases). The sequence derives from a female donor with Graves disease. The CDR3 DNA sequence: TGTGCCAGCACTCTGAAACATAACACCGGGGAGCCGTTTTTT. Translation: CASTLKHNTGEPFF.